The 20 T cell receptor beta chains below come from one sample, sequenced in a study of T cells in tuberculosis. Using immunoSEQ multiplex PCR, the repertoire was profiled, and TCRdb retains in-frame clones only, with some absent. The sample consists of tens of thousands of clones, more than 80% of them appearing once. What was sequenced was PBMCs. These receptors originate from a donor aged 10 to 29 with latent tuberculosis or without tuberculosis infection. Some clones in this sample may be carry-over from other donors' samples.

CDR3 loop: CASSSPGNTIYF. CDR3 nucleotide sequence: TGTGCCAGCAGCTCTCCCGGAAACACCATATATTTT. The rearrangement links TRBV7-6 to TRBJ1-3; D not resolved. The CDR3 length is 12 residues. The germline gives CDR1 SGHVS, CDR2 FNYEAQ. V lost 4 bases, J lost 4 bases, and 5 bases lay in between.

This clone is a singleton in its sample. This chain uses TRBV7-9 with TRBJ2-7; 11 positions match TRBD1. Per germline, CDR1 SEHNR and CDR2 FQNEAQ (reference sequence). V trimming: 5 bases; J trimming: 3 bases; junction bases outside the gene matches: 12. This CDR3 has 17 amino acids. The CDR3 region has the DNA TGTGCCAGCAGCCCCGCAGCCTCCGGGACAGGGGGCTACGAGCAGTACTTC. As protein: CASSPAASGTGGYEQYF.

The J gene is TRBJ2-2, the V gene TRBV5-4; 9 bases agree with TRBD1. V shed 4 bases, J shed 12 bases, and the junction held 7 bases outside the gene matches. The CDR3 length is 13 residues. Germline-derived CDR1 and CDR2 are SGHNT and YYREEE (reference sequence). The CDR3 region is CASSLRQGGKLFF. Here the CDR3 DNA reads TGTGCCAGCAGCCTAAGACAGGGGGGGAAGCTGTTTTTT.

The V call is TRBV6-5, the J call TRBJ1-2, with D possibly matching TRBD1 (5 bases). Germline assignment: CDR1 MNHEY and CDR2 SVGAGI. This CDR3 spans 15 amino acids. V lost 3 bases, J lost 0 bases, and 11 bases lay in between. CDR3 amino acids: CASSYQGGPNYGYTF. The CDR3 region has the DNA TGTGCCAGCAGTTATCAGGGTGGACCTAACTATGGCTACACCTTC.

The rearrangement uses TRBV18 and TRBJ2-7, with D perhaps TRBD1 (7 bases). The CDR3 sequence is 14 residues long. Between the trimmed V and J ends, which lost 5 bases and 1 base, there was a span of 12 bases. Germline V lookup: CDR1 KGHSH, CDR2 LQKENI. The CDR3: CASSAAGQSYEQYF. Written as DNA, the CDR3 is TGTGCCAGCTCAGCGGCGGGACAGTCCTACGAGCAGTACTTC.

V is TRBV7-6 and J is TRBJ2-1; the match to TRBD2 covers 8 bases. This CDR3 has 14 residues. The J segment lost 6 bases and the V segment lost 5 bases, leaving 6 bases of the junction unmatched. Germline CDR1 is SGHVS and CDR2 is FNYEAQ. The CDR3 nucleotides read TGTGCCAGCAGCCAAACAGGGACTAGCAATGAGCAGTTCTTC. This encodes CASSQTGTSNEQFF.

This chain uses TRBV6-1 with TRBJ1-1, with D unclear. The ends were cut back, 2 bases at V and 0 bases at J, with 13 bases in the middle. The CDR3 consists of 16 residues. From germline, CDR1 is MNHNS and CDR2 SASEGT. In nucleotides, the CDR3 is TGTGCCAGCAGTGAAAGGTCGGCGGGGATGAACACTGAAGCTTTCTTT. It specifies CASSERSAGMNTEAFF.

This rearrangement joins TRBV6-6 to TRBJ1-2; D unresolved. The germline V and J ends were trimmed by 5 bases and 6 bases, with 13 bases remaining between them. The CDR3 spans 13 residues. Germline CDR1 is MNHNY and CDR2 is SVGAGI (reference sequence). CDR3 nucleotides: TGTGCCAGCAGTAAAACTCCTAGCCATGGCTACACCTTC. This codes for CASSKTPSHGYTF.

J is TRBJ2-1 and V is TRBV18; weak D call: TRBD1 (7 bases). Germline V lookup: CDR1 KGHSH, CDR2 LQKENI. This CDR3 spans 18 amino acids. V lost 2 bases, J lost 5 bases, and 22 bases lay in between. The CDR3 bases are TGTGCCAGCTCACCAAGCAGGGGGTTCGCGGGACCCGACAATGAGCAGTTCTTC. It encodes CASSPSRGFAGPDNEQFF.

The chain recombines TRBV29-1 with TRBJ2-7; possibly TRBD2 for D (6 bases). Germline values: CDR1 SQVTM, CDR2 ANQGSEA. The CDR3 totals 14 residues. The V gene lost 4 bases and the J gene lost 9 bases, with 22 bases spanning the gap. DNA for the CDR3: TGCAGCGTTGGGAGGCGGGGTCCTCACTTCGGGCAGTACTTC. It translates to CSVGRRGPHFGQYF.

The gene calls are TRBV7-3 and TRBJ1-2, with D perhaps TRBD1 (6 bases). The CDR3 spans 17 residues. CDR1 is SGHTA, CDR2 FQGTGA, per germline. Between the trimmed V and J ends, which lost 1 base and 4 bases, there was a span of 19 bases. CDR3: CASSLRSTGKDSYGYTF. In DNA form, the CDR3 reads TGTGCCAGCAGCTTAAGGAGCACAGGGAAGGATAGCTATGGCTACACCTTC.

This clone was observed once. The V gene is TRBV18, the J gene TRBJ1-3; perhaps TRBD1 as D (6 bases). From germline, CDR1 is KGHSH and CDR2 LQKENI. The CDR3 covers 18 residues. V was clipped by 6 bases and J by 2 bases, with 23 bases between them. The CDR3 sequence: CASSRGQTPNLPGNTIYF. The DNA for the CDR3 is TGTGCCAGCTCCCGGGGACAAACACCCAATTTACCTGGAAACACCATATATTTT. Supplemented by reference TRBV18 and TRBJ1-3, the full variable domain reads NAGVMQNPRHLVRRRGQEARLRCSPMKGHSHVYWYRQLPEEGLKFMVYLQKENIIDESGMPKERFSAEFPKEGPSILRIQQVVRGDSAAYFCASSRGQTPNLPGNTIYFGEGSWLTVV.

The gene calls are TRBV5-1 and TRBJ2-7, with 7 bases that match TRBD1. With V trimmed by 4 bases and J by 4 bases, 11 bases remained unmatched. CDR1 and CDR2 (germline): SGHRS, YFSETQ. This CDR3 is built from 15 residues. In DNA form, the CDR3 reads TGCGCCAGCAGCGGACGAACAGGGGCCGTATACGAGCAGTACTTC. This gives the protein CASSGRTGAVYEQYF.

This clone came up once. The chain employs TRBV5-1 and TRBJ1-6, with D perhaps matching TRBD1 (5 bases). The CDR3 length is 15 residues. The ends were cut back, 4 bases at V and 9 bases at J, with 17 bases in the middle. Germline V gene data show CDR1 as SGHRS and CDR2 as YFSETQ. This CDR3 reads CASSLDGGGSSPLHF. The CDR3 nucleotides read TGCGCCAGCAGCCTGGATGGGGGAGGGAGTTCACCCCTCCACTTT.

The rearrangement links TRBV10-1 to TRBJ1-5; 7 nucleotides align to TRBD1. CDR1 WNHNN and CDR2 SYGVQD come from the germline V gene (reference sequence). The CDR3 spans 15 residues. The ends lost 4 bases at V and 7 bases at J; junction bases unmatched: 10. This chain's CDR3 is CASSGQGDFVQPQHF. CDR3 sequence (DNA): TGCGCCAGCAGTGGGCAGGGGGATTTCGTCCAGCCCCAGCATTTT.

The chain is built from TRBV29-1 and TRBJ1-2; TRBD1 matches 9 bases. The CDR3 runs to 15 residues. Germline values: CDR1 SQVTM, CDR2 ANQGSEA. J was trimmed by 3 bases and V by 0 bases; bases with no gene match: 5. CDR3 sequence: CSVEESTGGDYGYTF. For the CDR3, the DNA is TGCAGCGTTGAAGAGTCGACAGGGGGGGACTATGGCTACACCTTC.

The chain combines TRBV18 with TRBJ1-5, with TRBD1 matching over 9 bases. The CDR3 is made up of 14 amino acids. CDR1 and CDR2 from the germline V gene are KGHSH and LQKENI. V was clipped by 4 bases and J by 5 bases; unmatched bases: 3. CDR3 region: CASSHRDRDQPQHF. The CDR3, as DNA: TGTGCCAGCTCACACCGGGACAGGGATCAGCCCCAGCATTTT. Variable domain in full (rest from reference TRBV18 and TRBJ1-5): NAGVMQNPRHLVRRRGQEARLRCSPMKGHSHVYWYRQLPEEGLKFMVYLQKENIIDESGMPKERFSAEFPKEGPSILRIQQVVRGDSAAYFCASSHRDRDQPQHFGDGTRLSIL.

CDR3 DNA: TGTGCCAGCAGCTTAGGAGGGGTTGGTCGCACCGGGGAGCTGTTTTTT. Its translation is CASSLGGVGRTGELFF. This rearrangement joins TRBV5-4 to TRBJ2-2, with D maybe TRBD2 (6 bases). CDR3 length equals 16 residues. Trimming took 2 bases from V and 4 from J, leaving 15 bases between them. Germline V gives CDR1 SGHNT, CDR2 YYREEE (reference sequence).

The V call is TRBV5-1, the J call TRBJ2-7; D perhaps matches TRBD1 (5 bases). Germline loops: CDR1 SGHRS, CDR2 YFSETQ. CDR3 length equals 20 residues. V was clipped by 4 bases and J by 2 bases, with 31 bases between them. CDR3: CASSQSLGVKYRNAAYEQYF. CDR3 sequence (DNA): TGCGCCAGCAGCCAGAGCCTAGGGGTCAAATACCGTAACGCGGCCTACGAGCAGTACTTC.

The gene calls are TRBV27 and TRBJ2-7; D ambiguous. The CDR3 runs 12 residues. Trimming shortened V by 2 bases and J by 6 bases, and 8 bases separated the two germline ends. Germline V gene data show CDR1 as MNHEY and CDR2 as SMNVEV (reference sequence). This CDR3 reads CASSLGFGEQYF. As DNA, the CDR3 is TGTGCCAGCAGTTTAGGCTTTGGCGAGCAGTACTTC.